One and the same sample provided the 11 T cell receptor beta chains below, sequenced in a study of cytomegalovirus exposure and HLA in healthy donors. The PCR employed 60 Vbeta primers together with 13 Jbeta primers. The assay was immunoSEQ multiplex PCR, and TCRdb's table has in-frame clones only and misses some. The repertoire holds more than 110,000 clones, with around three quarters as singletons. What was sequenced was PBMCs. These receptors originate from a man between 25 and 39 years old in good health and CMV-seronegative.

CDR3 region: CATSRDRGGTDTQYF. CDR3 DNA: TGTGCCACCAGCAGAGACAGGGGAGGCACAGATACGCAGTATTTT. The rearrangement links TRBV15 to TRBJ2-3; weak D call: TRBD1 (6 bases). The ends were cut back, 0 bases at V and 1 base at J, with 8 bases in the middle. CDR3 length: 15 amino acids. The germline V gene has CDR1 LNHNV and CDR2 YYDKDF (reference sequence). Full variable domain (rest looked up from reference TRBV15 and TRBJ2-3): DAMVIQNPRYQVTQFGKPVTLSCSQTLNHNVMYWYQQKSSQAPKLLFHYYDKDFNNEADTPDNFQSRRPNTSFCFLDIRSPGLGDTAMYLCATSRDRGGTDTQYFGPGTRLTVL.

The rearrangement joins TRBV9 to TRBJ2-3; D call uncertain. Germline CDR1 and CDR2: SGDLS and YYNGEE. This CDR3 is built from 15 residues. The V end lost 0 bases, the J end lost 5 bases, and 13 bases lay between the germline ends. Here the CDR3 DNA reads TGTGCCAGCAGCGTAGCGCGCAGCGCGGAAGATACGCAGTATTTT. Its protein product is CASSVARSAEDTQYF. The variable domain in full, with the rest retrieved from reference TRBV9 and TRBJ2-3, is DSGVTQTPKHLITATGQRVTLRCSPRSGDLSVYWYQQSLDQGLQFLIQYYNGEERAKGNILERFSAQQFPDLHSELNLSSLELGDSALYFCASSVARSAEDTQYFGPGTRLTVL.

The chain couples TRBV5-4 to TRBJ1-2, with TRBD1 matching over 11 bases. The CDR3 runs 16 residues. Germline lookup yields CDR1 SGHNT and CDR2 YYREEE (reference sequence). J gave up 4 bases and V 2 bases, and 7 bases lay outside the gene matches. CDR3 loop: CASSFGQGAVIYGYTF. The CDR3 nucleotides read TGTGCCAGCAGCTTCGGACAGGGGGCAGTCATCTATGGCTACACCTTC.

This clone was seen only once. The chain carries TRBV5-4 and TRBJ2-7, with D perhaps matching TRBD2 (6 bases). The CDR3 contains 13 residues. The V and J ends lost 3 bases and 7 bases respectively, with 14 bases between them. The germline V gene has CDR1 SGHNT and CDR2 YYREEE (reference sequence). The CDR3 protein is CASSSNTGVEQYF. CDR3 bases: TGTGCCAGCAGCTCTAACACGGGGGTAGAGCAGTACTTC.

The V and J genes are TRBV30 and TRBJ1-5; tentative D call: TRBD1 (5 bases). V lost 3 bases and J lost 0, with 9 bases in between. This CDR3 comprises 14 residues. Germline CDR1 is GTSNPN and CDR2 is SVGIG (reference sequence). CDR3 sequence: CAWSRVYSNQPQHF. The CDR3, as DNA: TGTGCCTGGAGCAGGGTTTATAGCAATCAGCCCCAGCATTTT.

The CDR3 is CASSYAVGGAWGYTF. The DNA for the CDR3 is TGTGCCAGCAGTTACGCGGTAGGGGGCGCTTGGGGCTACACCTTC. V is TRBV28 and J is TRBJ1-2, with 7 bases matching TRBD1. CDR3 size: 15 residues. CDR1 and CDR2 (germline): MDHEN, SYDVKM. V was clipped by 4 bases and J by 8 bases; unmatched bases: 13.

The chain is built from TRBV10-3 and TRBJ2-7; D might be TRBD1 (7 bases). This CDR3 has 14 residues. The germline V and J ends were trimmed by 6 bases and 2 bases, with 14 bases remaining between them. The germline gives CDR1 ENHRY, CDR2 SYGVKD. The CDR3 coding sequence is TGTGCCATCAGGCGGGACAGCCTTGCCTACGAGCAGTACTTC. Residues: CAIRRDSLAYEQYF.

The chain couples TRBV27 to TRBJ1-1; TRBD1 aligns across 7 bases. CDR3 length: 14 amino acids. The V segment lost 2 bases and the J segment 1 base; nucleotides outside the gene matches: 1. Germline values: CDR1 MNHEY, CDR2 SMNVEV (reference sequence). Here the CDR3 DNA reads TGTGCCAGCAGTTTACACAGGGGGAACACTGAAGCTTTCTTT. Translation: CASSLHRGNTEAFF.

V usage is TRBV7-9 and J usage is TRBJ1-4, with D tentatively TRBD1 (6 bases). Germline CDR1 is SEHNR and CDR2 is FQNEAQ (reference sequence). The CDR3 is 17 residues long. V gave up 2 bases and J gave up 2 bases, with 15 bases separating them. The CDR3 protein is CASSLKSRGRTNEKLFF. The CDR3, as DNA: TGTGCCAGCAGCTTAAAATCCAGGGGCCGGACTAATGAAAAACTGTTTTTT.

In its sample, this clone was seen a few times. V gene TRBV29-1 combines with J gene TRBJ1-1; D is unclear. Germline assignment: CDR1 SQVTM and CDR2 ANQGSEA. Between the trimmed V and J ends, which lost 6 bases and 0 bases, there was a span of 5 bases. CDR3 length: 11 residues. The CDR3 nucleotides read TGCAGCGTAGAGGTGAACACTGAAGCTTTCTTT. As protein: CSVEVNTEAFF.

The chain combines TRBV2 with TRBJ2-5, with TRBD2 as a possible D gene (5 bases). Germline V gene lookup returns CDR1 SNHLY and CDR2 FYNNEI. V was pared by 1 base and J by 7 bases, with 13 bases between. This CDR3 region has 14 residues. The CDR3 loop is CASSEELVRVTQYF. The CDR3 coding sequence is TGTGCCAGCAGTGAAGAACTAGTAAGGGTGACCCAGTACTTC.